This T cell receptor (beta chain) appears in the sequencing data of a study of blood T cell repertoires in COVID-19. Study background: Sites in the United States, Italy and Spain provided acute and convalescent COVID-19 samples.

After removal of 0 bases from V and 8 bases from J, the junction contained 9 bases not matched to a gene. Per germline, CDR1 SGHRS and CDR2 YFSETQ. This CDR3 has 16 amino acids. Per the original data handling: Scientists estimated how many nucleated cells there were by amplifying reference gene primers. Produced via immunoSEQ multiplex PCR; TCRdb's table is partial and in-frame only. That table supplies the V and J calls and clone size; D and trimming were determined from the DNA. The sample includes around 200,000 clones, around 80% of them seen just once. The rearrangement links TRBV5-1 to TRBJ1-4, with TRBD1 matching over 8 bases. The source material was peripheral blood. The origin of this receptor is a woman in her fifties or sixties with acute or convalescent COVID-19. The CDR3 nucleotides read TGCGCCAGCAGCTTGGAGGCCCAACAGGGGGGGGAAAAACTGTTTTTT. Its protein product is CASSLEAQQGGEKLFF.